Sequencing of this T cell receptor (beta chain) was carried out in a study of blood T cell repertoires in COVID-19. Across the whole study: Whether acute or convalescent, the COVID-19 samples came from the United States, Italy and Spain. Sources were T cells, B-cell-depleted T cells, or PBMCs; the material itself was cDNA or gDNA.

In the authors' methods: Amplification of reference gene primers was used by the study to estimate nucleated cell counts. TCRdb's copy holds only in-frame clones and misses some; the assay was immunoSEQ multiplex PCR. The V and J calls and clone size are taken from that table; D and trimming were inferred from the DNA. The table includes roughly 55,000 clones, roughly four fifths detected once. The junction had 1 base not matched to a gene; V was cut back by 1 base and J by 4 bases. The CDR3 extends over 15 amino acids. Germline CDR1 reads KGHSH; CDR2 reads LQKENI. The specimen was peripheral blood. The TCR originated in a woman aged 55-70 years with acute or convalescent COVID-19. This chain uses TRBV18 with TRBJ2-1; 10 bases match TRBD2. This CDR3 reads CASSPRTSGYNEQFF. The CDR3 DNA reads as TGTGCCAGCTCACCACGGACTAGCGGATACAATGAGCAGTTCTTC.